These T cell receptor beta chains were read from a single sample in a study of CD8 T cells in ankylosing spondylitis. From the 5' RACE reads, TCRdb called clonotypes with MiXCR, one entry per CDR3 protein. The repertoire holds about 390,000 distinct CDR3 sequences, under 25% seen once, with roughly a sixth in the top ten. The specimen sequenced was blood, either unsorted or a sorted T cell fraction (not recorded which). The source is a male donor with ankylosing spondylitis. Both conserved end residues are part of each CDR3. The D gene is left open where the match is weak. Size is stated for part of the rows, as once, few or many counts, or as a class when the clone is expanded.

>TRBJ2-1|TRBV7-3|NA|few
CASSSRLGGRVEQFF
TGTGCCAGCAGCTCACGACTAGGGGGGCGTGTTGAGCAGTTCTTC
>TRBJ1-6|TRBV5-1|NA|NA
CASSLDGVAGSPLHF
TGCGCCAGCAGCTTGGATGGGGTCGCGGGTTCACCCCTCCACTTT
>TRBJ2-6|TRBV10-1|TRBD1|NA
CASFEGAYSGANVLTF
TGCGCCAGCTTCGAGGGGGCATACTCTGGGGCCAACGTCCTGACTTTC
>TRBJ2-7|TRBV20-1|TRBD2|few
CSARGTSDYEQYF
TGCAGTGCTAGGGGGACTAGCGACTACGAGCAGTACTTC
>TRBJ2-5|TRBV6-4|NA|once
CASSDPGTDQETQYF
TGTGCCAGCAGTGACCCTGGGACTGACCAAGAGACCCAGTACTTC
>TRBJ2-5|TRBV18|NA|NA
CASSPTRTPQETQYF
TGTGCCAGCTCACCGACTAGAACCCCCCAAGAGACCCAGTACTTC
>TRBJ2-7|TRBV7-9|TRBD1|NA
CASSTQTGAYEQYF
TGTGCCAGCAGCACTCAAACAGGGGCGTACGAGCAGTACTTC
>TRBJ2-5|TRBV30|NA|few
CAWSVRRQETQYF
TGTGCCTGGAGTGTAAGGCGCCAAGAGACCCAGTACTTC
>TRBJ2-1|TRBV11-2|TRBD2|NA
CASSAGFGLAGGKGKQFF
TGTGCCAGCAGCGCCGGTTTTGGACTAGCGGGAGGAAAGGGTAAGCAGTTCTTC
>TRBJ1-1|TRBV6-5|NA|few
CASSRGSTEAFF
TGTGCCAGCAGTAGAGGGAGCACTGAAGCTTTCTTT
>TRBJ1-2|TRBV4-3|NA|NA
CASSQDLGVSYGYTF
TGCGCCAGCAGCCAAGATCTCGGGGTTAGCTATGGCTACACCTTC
>TRBJ2-1|TRBV14|NA|NA
CASSGPGLVQFF
TGTGCCAGCAGCGGACCGGGTCTGGTGCAGTTCTTC
>TRBJ1-5|TRBV12-3/TRBV12-4|NA|NA
CASSLAGGGPIQPQHF
TGTGCCAGCAGTTTAGCAGGGGGAGGACCCATTCAGCCCCAGCATTTT
>TRBJ2-7|TRBV11-2|NA|NA
CASSPLGAAGEQYF
TGTGCCAGCAGCCCGCTTGGGGCAGCAGGCGAGCAGTACTTC
>TRBJ2-7|TRBV29-1|TRBD1|NA
CSVTGQGSPYEQYF
TGCAGCGTAACCGGACAGGGCTCCCCCTACGAGCAGTACTTC